This T cell receptor (beta chain) was identified in a study of blood T cells in healthy people across ages (dated by TCRdb to between 2014 and 2016). Study-level background: In model experiments, template switching captured roughly one uniquely barcoded TCR beta cDNA molecule for every two T cells. To track age-related changes in TCR beta repertoire diversity, the study relied on deep sequencing normalized with unique cDNA molecular identifiers. The donors were divided into four age groups: young (average around 15 years), middle-aged (almost 40), aged (roughly 60) and long-lived (roughly 82). To avoid experimental bias, donors of different ages were distributed randomly across sequencing lanes. For two donors (one aged 18 to 29 and one aged 80 or older), the study analyzed two additional independent replicas of 1 million unique cDNA reads from the same blood draw.

The CDR3 sequence holds 11 residues, the cysteine and phenylalanine included. The sequence is cut down to CDR3 DNA, 33 bases in frame from base 1. The CDR1 and CDR2 encoded by the germline V gene (reference sequence) are DFQATT and SNEGSKA. Worth noting for this clonotype: The antigen this receptor binds is unknown. This may be a read error, as it is one base from a much larger clone.

Donors were a few dozen systemically healthy Caucasian individuals from Russia aged roughly 6 to 90 years. Around 10 milliliters of peripheral blood were collected from each donor into EDTA-treated Vacutainer tubes. Ficoll-Paque density-gradient centrifugation was used to isolate PBMCs, with at least 7 million per sample. Total RNA was extracted from PBMCs with Trizol reagent, with at least 6 micrograms obtained per sample. Naive CD45RAhigh/CD27high T cell percentages were measured by flow cytometry on a PBMC aliquot from every donor. Broader findings and caveats from the paper: Compared with the aged group, the long-lived group had more naive CD4+ T cells, fewer expanded clones and increased TCR diversity, suggesting age selection. Observed TCR beta diversity correlated strongly with the percentage of naive T cells measured by flow cytometry. Estimates of total diversity based on one million sequenced T cells were considered lower bounds and underestimates. Because the CMV infection status of the donors was unknown, age-related changes in expanded clonotypes may potentially have been confounded. Because profiling used bulk unsorted PBMCs, naive and antigen-experienced compartments could not be compared conclusively. As age increased, observed TCR beta diversity per million T cells dropped in a roughly linear way, and a significant reduction was already evident by age around 41.

Receptors were amplified or captured by 5' RACE. The reads were generated on an Illumina HiSeq 2500. A second roughly 7 to 11 cycle PCR used a sample-barcoded 5' primer and a J-beta primer mix. A template-switch 5' adaptor carrying 12 random nucleotides introduced a unique molecular identifier onto each TCR beta cDNA molecule. Each sample yielded at least 2.5 million CDR3-containing paired-end reads. All of the RNA was converted into first-strand cDNA using the Mint cDNA synthesis kit, with a TRBC-specific oligonucleotide serving as the primer. All cDNA was treated with uracil-DNA glycosylase and then went through a first 18-cycle PCR with the universal primers M1SS and BC2_uni_R. Under the source paper's analysis protocol: Normalization of each sample was performed by random selection of 1 million high-quality reads, each carrying a distinct molecular identifier. Instead of being binned into consensus sequences, reads that shared molecular identifiers were thrown out. MiTCR, set to a Q25 quality threshold and the strictest error-elimination algorithm, was used for CDR3 identification, clonotype clustering and error correction. A nonparametric unseen species model with Euler transformation was used to estimate lower-bound total TCR beta diversity. TCRdb handled the public reads itself, with Q25 trimming in fastp and clone calling in MiXCR, and kept productive beta chains. Rows are combined by CDR3 protein, so each entry shows the most common genes and DNA. TCRdb, not the original authors, processed these V and J calls. The sample records over a million distinct CDR3 sequences, 55% to 75% of which are singletons. Over 6.5% of the sample lies in the top ten.

This chain is built from TRBV20-1 and TRBJ2-1, with TRBD1 tentatively as D gene (5 bases match). With the DNA end fitting TRBJ2-7 better, the J assignment may be wrong. Sequenced: blood. The clonotype originates from a man younger than 30 in good health. Read as DNA, the sequence is TGCAGTGCTAGAGGACAGTACGAGCAGTACTTC. Its protein reads: CSARGQYEQYF.